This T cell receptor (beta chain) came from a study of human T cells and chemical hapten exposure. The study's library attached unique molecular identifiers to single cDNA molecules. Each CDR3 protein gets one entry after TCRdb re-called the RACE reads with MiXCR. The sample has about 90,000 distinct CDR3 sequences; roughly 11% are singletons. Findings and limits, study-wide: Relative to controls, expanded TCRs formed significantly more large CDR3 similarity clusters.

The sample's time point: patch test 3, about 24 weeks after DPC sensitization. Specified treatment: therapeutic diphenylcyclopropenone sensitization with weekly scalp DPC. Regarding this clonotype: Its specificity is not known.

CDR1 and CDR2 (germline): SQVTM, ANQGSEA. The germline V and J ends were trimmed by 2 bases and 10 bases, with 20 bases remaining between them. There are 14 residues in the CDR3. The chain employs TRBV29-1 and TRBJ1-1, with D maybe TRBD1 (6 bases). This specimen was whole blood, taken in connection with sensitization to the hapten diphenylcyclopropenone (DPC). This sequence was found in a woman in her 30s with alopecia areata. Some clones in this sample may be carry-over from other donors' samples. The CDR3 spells CSVELAGAVLSAFF. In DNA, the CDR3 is TGCAGCGTTGAACTGGCGGGGGCGGTTCTATCAGCTTTCTTT.